A selection of T cell receptor beta chains follows, all from one sample in a study of control samples from healthy donors and cancer patients. Sequenced by immunoSEQ multiplex PCR; TCRdb stores in-frame clones only, minus some. In the table there are 100,000 to 150,000 clones, 75% to 95% of which are singletons. Material for sequencing was blood. These receptors were obtained from a man aged 40-50 years in good health. Both conserved end residues are part of each CDR3. D genes are given only for firm matches. Some rows have no size entry. The others give once, few or many, or a class for an expanded clone.

v_call: TRBV7-9
clone_size: -
d_call: -
j_call: TRBJ1-2
cdr3_length: 15
cdr3_aa: CASSRAGRVLWGYTF
cdr3_nt: TGTGCCAGCAGCCGGGCAGGCAGGGTATTATGGGGCTACACCTTC

v_call: TRBV7-9
clone_size: -
d_call: TRBD1
j_call: TRBJ2-7
cdr3_length: 14
cdr3_aa: CASSLGGASPEQYF
cdr3_nt: TGTGCCAGCAGCCTAGGGGGCGCTTCCCCCGAGCAGTACTTC

v_call: TRBV14
clone_size: once
d_call: TRBD1
j_call: TRBJ1-2
cdr3_length: 13
cdr3_aa: CASRGDRGYGYTF
cdr3_nt: TGTGCCAGCAGGGGGGACAGGGGCTATGGCTACACCTTC

v_call: TRBV4-1
clone_size: -
d_call: -
j_call: TRBJ2-2
cdr3_length: 15
cdr3_aa: CASSQIIGVTGELFF
cdr3_nt: TGCGCCAGCAGCCAGATCATCGGGGTCACCGGGGAGCTGTTTTTT

v_call: TRBV6-6
clone_size: once
d_call: -
j_call: TRBJ2-1
cdr3_length: 14
cdr3_aa: CASRGLVSYNEQFF
cdr3_nt: TGTGCCAGCAGGGGACTGGTCTCCTACAATGAGCAGTTCTTC

v_call: TRBV2
clone_size: few
d_call: -
j_call: TRBJ2-1
cdr3_length: 14
cdr3_aa: CASRFGTEVNEQFF
cdr3_nt: TGTGCCAGCAGGTTCGGGACGGAAGTCAATGAGCAGTTCTTC

v_call: TRBV2
clone_size: -
d_call: -
j_call: TRBJ1-2
cdr3_length: 11
cdr3_aa: CASSEPSGYTF
cdr3_nt: TGTGCCAGCAGTGAACCTAGCGGCTACACCTTC

v_call: TRBV9
clone_size: -
d_call: -
j_call: TRBJ2-1
cdr3_length: 13
cdr3_aa: CASSVGLGPEQFF
cdr3_nt: TGTGCCAGCAGCGTAGGATTGGGGCCTGAGCAGTTCTTC

v_call: TRBV5-1
clone_size: -
d_call: -
j_call: TRBJ2-5
cdr3_length: 13
cdr3_aa: CASSFEGRETQYF
cdr3_nt: TGCGCCAGCAGCTTCGAGGGGAGGGAGACCCAGTACTTC

v_call: TRBV25-1
clone_size: -
d_call: -
j_call: TRBJ1-2
cdr3_length: 13
cdr3_aa: CASSEYPGIGYTF
cdr3_nt: TGTGCCAGCAGTGAATACCCAGGGATCGGCTACACCTTC

v_call: TRBV27
clone_size: once
d_call: -
j_call: TRBJ2-3
cdr3_length: 16
cdr3_aa: CASSGSPIPSVDTQYF
cdr3_nt: TGTGCCAGCTCGGGCAGCCCCATTCCCAGCGTGGATACGCAGTATTTT

v_call: TRBV7-9
clone_size: -
d_call: -
j_call: TRBJ1-2
cdr3_length: 15
cdr3_aa: CASSLRSRDSYGYTF
cdr3_nt: TGTGCCAGCAGCTTGCGCTCACGGGACTCCTATGGCTACACCTTC

v_call: TRBV3-1/TRBV3-2
clone_size: -
d_call: -
j_call: TRBJ1-4
cdr3_length: 13
cdr3_aa: CASSHRDGSKLFF
cdr3_nt: TGTGCCAGCAGCCACAGGGACGGTTCGAAACTGTTTTTT

v_call: TRBV11-2
clone_size: -
d_call: -
j_call: TRBJ2-3
cdr3_length: 16
cdr3_aa: CASSLGVTRDTDTQYF
cdr3_nt: TGTGCCAGCAGCTTAGGTGTGACTAGGGATACAGATACGCAGTATTTT

v_call: TRBV5-4
clone_size: -
d_call: -
j_call: TRBJ2-2
cdr3_length: 17
cdr3_aa: CASSAGALTGTTGELFF
cdr3_nt: TGTGCCAGCAGCGCGGGGGCCCTGACAGGGACAACCGGGGAGCTGTTTTTT

v_call: TRBV19
clone_size: -
d_call: TRBD2
j_call: TRBJ2-1
cdr3_length: 14
cdr3_aa: CASSILRERGEQFF
cdr3_nt: TGTGCCAGTAGTATTTTGCGGGAGAGGGGTGAGCAGTTCTTC

v_call: TRBV5-8
clone_size: -
d_call: TRBD1
j_call: TRBJ2-5
cdr3_length: 15
cdr3_aa: CASSSGQGRQETQYF
cdr3_nt: TGTGCCAGCAGCTCAGGACAGGGGCGGCAGGAGACCCAGTACTTC

v_call: TRBV11-2
clone_size: -
d_call: TRBD1
j_call: TRBJ2-1
cdr3_length: 15
cdr3_aa: CASSLDPTGGYEQFF
cdr3_nt: TGTGCCAGCAGCTTAGATCCGACAGGGGGATATGAGCAGTTCTTC

v_call: TRBV10-1
clone_size: -
d_call: -
j_call: TRBJ2-2
cdr3_length: 14
cdr3_aa: CASSESELTGELFF
cdr3_nt: TGCGCCAGCAGTGAGTCGGAGTTAACGGGGGAGCTGTTTTTT

v_call: TRBV2
clone_size: once
d_call: -
j_call: TRBJ1-5
cdr3_length: 18
cdr3_aa: CASSTPAATPYSNQPQHF
cdr3_nt: TGTGCCAGCAGCACACCGGCAGCCACCCCGTATAGCAATCAGCCCCAGCATTTT

v_call: TRBV7-2
clone_size: -
d_call: -
j_call: TRBJ1-1
cdr3_length: 14
cdr3_aa: CASSLGPGNTEAFF
cdr3_nt: TGTGCCAGCAGCTTAGGTCCTGGGAACACTGAAGCTTTCTTT

v_call: TRBV11-3
clone_size: -
d_call: -
j_call: TRBJ2-1
cdr3_length: 15
cdr3_aa: CASSRGGGSYNEQFF
cdr3_nt: TGTGCCAGCAGCCGAGGAGGGGGCTCCTACAATGAGCAGTTCTTC

v_call: TRBV12-3/TRBV12-4
clone_size: -
d_call: -
j_call: TRBJ2-5
cdr3_length: 12
cdr3_aa: CASSLQHGAQYF
cdr3_nt: TGTGCCAGCAGTCTTCAACACGGGGCCCAGTACTTC

v_call: TRBV28
clone_size: -
d_call: TRBD1
j_call: TRBJ1-2
cdr3_length: 16
cdr3_aa: CASSLHGQGLNYGYTF
cdr3_nt: TGTGCCAGCAGTTTACACGGACAGGGGCTTAACTATGGCTACACCTTC

v_call: TRBV6-6
clone_size: -
d_call: TRBD1
j_call: TRBJ2-1
cdr3_length: 15
cdr3_aa: CASSYGQGLYNEQFF
cdr3_nt: TGTGCCAGCAGTTACGGACAGGGCCTGTACAATGAGCAGTTCTTC

v_call: TRBV5-5
clone_size: -
d_call: TRBD1
j_call: TRBJ1-6
cdr3_length: 15
cdr3_aa: CASSLFSTGGSPLHF
cdr3_nt: TGTGCCAGCAGCCTTTTTTCGACAGGGGGATCACCCCTCCACTTT

v_call: TRBV11-1
clone_size: -
d_call: -
j_call: TRBJ1-1
cdr3_length: 16
cdr3_aa: CASSFMSSQGDTEAFF
cdr3_nt: TGTGCCAGCAGCTTTATGTCATCTCAGGGAGACACTGAAGCTTTCTTT

v_call: TRBV9
clone_size: -
d_call: -
j_call: TRBJ2-3
cdr3_length: 14
cdr3_aa: CASSVDFLADTQYF
cdr3_nt: TGTGCCAGCAGCGTAGACTTCCTCGCGGATACGCAGTATTTT

v_call: TRBV24-1
clone_size: -
d_call: TRBD1
j_call: TRBJ1-4
cdr3_length: 15
cdr3_aa: CATGDRGRANEKLFF
cdr3_nt: TGTGCCACCGGCGACAGGGGGAGGGCTAATGAAAAACTGTTTTTT

v_call: TRBV7-9
clone_size: -
d_call: TRBD1
j_call: TRBJ1-1
cdr3_length: 13
cdr3_aa: CASTPAQGATAFF
cdr3_nt: TGTGCCAGCACCCCAGCCCAGGGGGCAACAGCTTTCTTT

v_call: TRBV2
clone_size: -
d_call: -
j_call: TRBJ2-3
cdr3_length: 12
cdr3_aa: CASRGRTDTQYF
cdr3_nt: TGTGCCAGCCGGGGGCGCACAGATACGCAGTATTTT

v_call: TRBV9
clone_size: -
d_call: -
j_call: TRBJ1-2
cdr3_length: 12
cdr3_aa: CASSPQGGGYTF
cdr3_nt: TGTGCCAGCAGCCCCCAGGGAGGTGGCTACACCTTC

v_call: TRBV6-5
clone_size: -
d_call: -
j_call: TRBJ1-5
cdr3_length: 14
cdr3_aa: CASSYSIGAQPQHF
cdr3_nt: TGTGCCAGCAGTTACTCGATCGGCGCCCAGCCCCAGCATTTT

v_call: TRBV10-3
clone_size: once
d_call: -
j_call: TRBJ2-2
cdr3_length: 15
cdr3_aa: CATQGGGTTYGELFF
cdr3_nt: TGTGCCACCCAGGGGGGCGGAACGACTTACGGGGAGCTGTTTTTT

v_call: TRBV2
clone_size: -
d_call: -
j_call: TRBJ2-1
cdr3_length: 15
cdr3_aa: CASVEDGHQYNEQFF
cdr3_nt: TGTGCCAGCGTTGAAGATGGACACCAATACAATGAGCAGTTCTTC

v_call: TRBV25-1
clone_size: -
d_call: -
j_call: TRBJ1-6
cdr3_length: 13
cdr3_aa: CASGTITRSPLHF
cdr3_nt: TGTGCCAGCGGAACTATAACAAGGTCACCCCTCCACTTT

v_call: TRBV7-9
clone_size: many
d_call: -
j_call: TRBJ1-2
cdr3_length: 13
cdr3_aa: CASSHGAAGGYTF
cdr3_nt: TGTGCCAGCAGCCACGGGGCCGCAGGCGGCTACACCTTC

v_call: TRBV6-5
clone_size: -
d_call: -
j_call: TRBJ2-7
cdr3_length: 12
cdr3_aa: CASNYKDYEQYF
cdr3_nt: TGTGCCAGCAATTACAAGGACTACGAGCAGTACTTC

v_call: TRBV28
clone_size: -
d_call: -
j_call: TRBJ1-2
cdr3_length: 12
cdr3_aa: CASSFRGGGYTF
cdr3_nt: TGTGCCAGCAGTTTCAGGGGAGGTGGCTACACCTTC

v_call: TRBV5-1
clone_size: -
d_call: -
j_call: TRBJ2-7
cdr3_length: 12
cdr3_aa: CASSLITGEQYF
cdr3_nt: TGCGCCAGCAGCTTGATAACGGGGGAGCAGTACTTC

v_call: TRBV11-2
clone_size: -
d_call: -
j_call: TRBJ2-2
cdr3_length: 19
cdr3_aa: CASSLDLWVKVTNTGELFF
cdr3_nt: TGTGCCAGCAGCTTAGATTTATGGGTTAAAGTCACGAACACCGGGGAGCTGTTTTTT

v_call: TRBV10-3
clone_size: once
d_call: TRBD1
j_call: TRBJ2-7
cdr3_length: 14
cdr3_aa: CATNPGQGSYEQYF
cdr3_nt: TGTGCCACCAACCCGGGACAGGGTTCGTACGAGCAGTACTTC

v_call: TRBV12-5
clone_size: -
d_call: TRBD2
j_call: TRBJ2-7
cdr3_length: 14
cdr3_aa: CATSDAAGRHEQYF
cdr3_nt: TGTGCTACCTCGGACGCAGCGGGAAGGCACGAGCAGTACTTC

v_call: TRBV21-1
clone_size: -
d_call: -
j_call: TRBJ1-5
cdr3_length: 21
cdr3_aa: CASSKVAGRDVGTRNNQPQHF
cdr3_nt: TGTGCCAGCAGCAAAGTGGCAGGGAGAGATGTTGGGACCCGAAATAATCAGCCCCAGCATTTT

v_call: TRBV12-3/TRBV12-4
clone_size: few
d_call: -
j_call: TRBJ1-3
cdr3_length: 13
cdr3_aa: CASSFRRGDTIYF
cdr3_nt: TGTGCCAGCAGTTTCAGGCGTGGGGACACCATATATTTT

v_call: TRBV29-1
clone_size: -
d_call: -
j_call: TRBJ2-7
cdr3_length: 17
cdr3_aa: CSVEDWGGDRLTYEQYF
cdr3_nt: TGCAGCGTTGAAGATTGGGGGGGTGACAGGTTAACCTACGAGCAGTACTTC

v_call: TRBV6-5
clone_size: -
d_call: -
j_call: TRBJ2-1
cdr3_length: 14
cdr3_aa: CASQGSRRYNEQFF
cdr3_nt: TGTGCCAGCCAGGGGTCTAGAAGGTACAATGAGCAGTTCTTC

v_call: TRBV28
clone_size: -
d_call: TRBD1
j_call: TRBJ1-5
cdr3_length: 17
cdr3_aa: CASSSPKQGAGNQPQHF
cdr3_nt: TGTGCCAGCAGTTCCCCAAAACAGGGGGCAGGCAATCAGCCCCAGCATTTT

v_call: TRBV27
clone_size: -
d_call: -
j_call: TRBJ1-6
cdr3_length: 15
cdr3_aa: CASSLLKGVHSPLHF
cdr3_nt: TGTGCCAGCAGTTTATTAAAGGGTGTTCATTCACCCCTCCACTTT

v_call: TRBV2
clone_size: -
d_call: TRBD1
j_call: TRBJ2-7
cdr3_length: 15
cdr3_aa: CASSPGQGGSYEQYF
cdr3_nt: TGTGCCAGCAGCCCGGGACAGGGTGGCTCCTACGAGCAGTACTTC